This entry describes one TCR beta chain. Its antigen is still unknown. In the same sample, other DNA sequences code for this CDR3. This sample is drawn from a study of cytomegalovirus exposure and HLA in healthy donors. Study-wide results and limits: The CMV antigen specificity of a few CMV-associated chains was confirmed through in vitro analysis. V- and J-gene trimming in TCR beta was tied to a missense DCLRE1C variant by an analysis performed later. Relative to the approximately 700-donor mean, N-insertions were reportedly fewer in an Asian-associated ancestry cluster in a later analysis. A likely sequencing artifact accounted for one observed cluster of highly shared sequence variants.

PCR used 60 Vbeta primers and 13 Jbeta primers. The method was immunoSEQ multiplex PCR; TCRdb's version includes in-frame clones alone and lacks a portion of them. The sample has approximately 68,000 clones; around 80% are singletons. The CDR3 extends over 12 amino acids. Germline CDR1 and CDR2: SQVTM and ANQGSEA. Deletions cut 3 bases from V and 4 bases from J, with 9 bases between. The rearrangement joins TRBV29-1 to TRBJ1-1, with TRBD1 as a possible D gene (5 bases). The sequence was obtained from a woman in her 30s in good health and CMV-seropositive. The sequenced material came from PBMCs. As DNA, the CDR3 is TGCAGCGTTGACAGGGTGGGCACTGAAGCTTTCTTT. Its translation is CSVDRVGTEAFF. The full variable domain, completed using reference TRBV29-1 and TRBJ1-1, is SAVISQKPSRDICQRGTSLTIQCQVDSQVTMMFWYRQQPGQSLTLIATANQGSEATYESGFVIDKFPISRPNLTFSTLTVSNMSPEDSSIYLCSVDRVGTEAFFGQGTRLTVV.